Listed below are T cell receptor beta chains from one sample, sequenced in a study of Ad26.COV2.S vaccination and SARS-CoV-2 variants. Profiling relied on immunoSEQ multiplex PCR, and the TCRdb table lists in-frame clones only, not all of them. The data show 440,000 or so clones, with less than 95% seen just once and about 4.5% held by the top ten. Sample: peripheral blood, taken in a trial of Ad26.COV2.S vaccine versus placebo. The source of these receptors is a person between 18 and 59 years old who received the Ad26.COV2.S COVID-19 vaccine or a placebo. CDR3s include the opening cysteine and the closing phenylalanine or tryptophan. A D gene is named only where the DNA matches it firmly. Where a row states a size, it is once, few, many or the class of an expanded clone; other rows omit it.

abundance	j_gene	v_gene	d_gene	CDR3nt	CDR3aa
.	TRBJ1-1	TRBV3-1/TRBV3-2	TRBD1	TGTGCCAGCAGCATTACAGGGGAAAGAACTTTCTTT	CASSITGERTFF
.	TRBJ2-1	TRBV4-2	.	TGTGCCAGCAGCCAAGATCGCCGCCCCCCTCTCCGGTACAATGAGCAGTTCTTC	CASSQDRRPPLRYNEQFF
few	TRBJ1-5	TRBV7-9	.	TGTGCCAGCAGCTTAGCGGAAGCAGGGGTCAATCAGCCCCAGCATTTT	CASSLAEAGVNQPQHF
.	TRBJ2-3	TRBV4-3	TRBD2	TGCGCCAGCAGCGAAGTAGCGGGAGGAACAGATACGCAGTATTTT	CASSEVAGGTDTQYF
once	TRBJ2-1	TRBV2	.	TGTGCCAGCAGTGACAGCGACCCTTACAATGAGCAGTTCTTC	CASSDSDPYNEQFF
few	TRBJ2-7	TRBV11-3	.	TGTGCCAGCAGCATAAACAGCAACGAGCAGTACTTC	CASSINSNEQYF
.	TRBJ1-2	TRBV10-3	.	TGTGCCATCTTCGTCGAAGGACAGACTAACTATGGCTACACCTTC	CAIFVEGQTNYGYTF
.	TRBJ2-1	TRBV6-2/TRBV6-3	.	TGTGCCAGCAGTTACTCGCCCAGCTACAATGAGCAGTTCTTC	CASSYSPSYNEQFF
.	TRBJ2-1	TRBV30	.	TGTGCCTGGCTTCTAGTAAATGAGCAGTTCTTC	CAWLLVNEQFF
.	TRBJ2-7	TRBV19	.	TGTGCCAGTAGTATAAGGCATCGGGGCATGTACGAGCAGTACTTC	CASSIRHRGMYEQYF
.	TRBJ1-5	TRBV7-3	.	TGTGCCAGCAGCTTGGGACGAAATCAGCCCCAGCATTTT	CASSLGRNQPQHF
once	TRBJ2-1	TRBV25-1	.	TGTGCCAGCGCGGGGGCTAGCGGATACAATGAGCAGTTCTTC	CASAGASGYNEQFF
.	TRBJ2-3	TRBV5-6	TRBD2	TGTGCCAGCAGCTCGACGACTAGCGGGTTCACAGATACGCAGTATTTT	CASSSTTSGFTDTQYF
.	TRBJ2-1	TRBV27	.	TGTGCCAGCAAAAGAACGGGACTTTACAATGAGCAGTTCTTC	CASKRTGLYNEQFF
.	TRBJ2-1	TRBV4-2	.	TGTGCCAGCAGCCAAGAGCGGGTCTCCTACAATGAGCAGTTCTTC	CASSQERVSYNEQFF